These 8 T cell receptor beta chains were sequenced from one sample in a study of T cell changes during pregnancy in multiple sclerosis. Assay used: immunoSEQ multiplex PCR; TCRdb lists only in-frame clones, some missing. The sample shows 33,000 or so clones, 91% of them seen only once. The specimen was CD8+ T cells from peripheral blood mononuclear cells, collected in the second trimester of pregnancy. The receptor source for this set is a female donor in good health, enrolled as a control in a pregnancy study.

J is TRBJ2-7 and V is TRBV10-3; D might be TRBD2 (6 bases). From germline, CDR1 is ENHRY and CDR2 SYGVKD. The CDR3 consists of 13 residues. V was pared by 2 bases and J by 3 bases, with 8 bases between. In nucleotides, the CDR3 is TGTGCCATCAGTGAGCGGGAGCTCTACGAGCAGTACTTC. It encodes CAISERELYEQYF.

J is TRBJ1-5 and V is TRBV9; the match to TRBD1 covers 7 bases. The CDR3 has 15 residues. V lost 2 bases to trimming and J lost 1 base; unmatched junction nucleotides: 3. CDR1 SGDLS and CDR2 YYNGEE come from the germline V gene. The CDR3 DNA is TGTGCCAGCAGCGTTGGGACAGAGAGCAATCAGCCCCAGCATTTT. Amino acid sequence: CASSVGTESNQPQHF.

CDR3 nucleotides: TGTGCCAGCAACGGGGGGACGGACCACAATGAGCAGTTCTTC. As protein: CASNGGTDHNEQFF. The chain is built from TRBV11-2 and TRBJ2-1; 7 bases map to TRBD2. The germline V gene encodes CDR1 SGHAT and CDR2 FQNNGV. The length of the CDR3 is 14 residues. Losses at the gene ends were 7 bases for V and 5 bases for J; bases not matched to a gene: 8.

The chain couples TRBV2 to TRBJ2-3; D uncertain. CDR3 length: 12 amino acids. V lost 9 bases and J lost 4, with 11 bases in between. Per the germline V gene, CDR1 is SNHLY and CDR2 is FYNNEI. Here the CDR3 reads CASLLVADTQYF. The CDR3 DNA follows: TGTGCCAGTTTATTAGTAGCAGATACGCAGTATTTT.

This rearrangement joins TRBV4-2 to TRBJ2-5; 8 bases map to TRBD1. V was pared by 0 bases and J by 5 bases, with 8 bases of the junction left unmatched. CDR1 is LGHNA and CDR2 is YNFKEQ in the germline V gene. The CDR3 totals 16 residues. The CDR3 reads CASSQDSAGGAETQYF. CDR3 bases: TGTGCCAGCAGCCAAGATTCCGCAGGGGGCGCGGAGACCCAGTACTTC.

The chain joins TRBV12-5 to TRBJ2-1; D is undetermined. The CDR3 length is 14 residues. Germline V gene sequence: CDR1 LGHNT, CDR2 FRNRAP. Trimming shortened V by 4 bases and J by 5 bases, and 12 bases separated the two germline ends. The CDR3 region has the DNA TGTGCTAGTGGTTCCCCAATTTACAACAATGAGCAGTTCTTC. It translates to CASGSPIYNNEQFF.

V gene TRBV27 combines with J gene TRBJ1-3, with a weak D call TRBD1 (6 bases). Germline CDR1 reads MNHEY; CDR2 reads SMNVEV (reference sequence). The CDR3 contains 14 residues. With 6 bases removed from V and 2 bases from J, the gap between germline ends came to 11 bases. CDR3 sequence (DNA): TGTGCCAGCAGGCCAGGGGCCCCTGGAAACACCATATATTTT. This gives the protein CASRPGAPGNTIYF.

CDR3 in amino acids: CASSATGSESTEAFF. The CDR3 DNA is TGTGCCAGCAGTGCCACAGGGAGTGAAAGCACTGAAGCTTTCTTT. This chain links TRBV6-4 with TRBJ1-1, with D possibly TRBD1 on 6 matching bases. Trimming removed 4 bases at V and 4 bases at J, with 16 bases between. The CDR3 contains 15 residues. In germline, CDR1 is MRHNA, CDR2 SNTAGT.